The next 12 T cell receptor beta chains were all read from a single sample in a study of blood T cell repertoires in COVID-19. Some clones are missing from TCRdb's copy, which holds only in-frame ones; the method was immunoSEQ multiplex PCR. The sample includes more than 110,000 clones, roughly 90% of them seen just once. Sequencing was carried out using peripheral blood. Source of these receptors: a man in his sixties with active or convalescent COVID-19.

V is TRBV2 and J is TRBJ2-3; TRBD2 aligns across 8 bases. After removal of 6 bases from V and 4 bases from J, the junction contained 3 bases not matched to a gene. The CDR3 loop spans 13 amino acids. Germline assignment: CDR1 SNHLY and CDR2 FYNNEI. CDR3 in amino acids: CASRTGGADTQYF. CDR3 bases: TGTGCCAGCAGGACGGGAGGGGCAGATACGCAGTATTTT.

This clone appeared a few times. The rearrangement uses TRBV6-2 or TRBV6-3 and TRBJ2-7; D is uncertain. The CDR3 sequence is 15 residues long. V was pared by 4 bases and J by 0 bases, with 13 bases between. Per germline, CDR1 MNHEY and CDR2 SVGEGT. CDR3 loop: CASSLVGRHSYEQYF. CDR3 sequence (DNA): TGTGCCAGCAGTTTGGTTGGCAGGCACTCCTACGAGCAGTACTTC.

A note on this clone: A read error may produce the germline difference seen at one junction end. This chain links TRBV9 with TRBJ2-3, with a tentative D call TRBD2 (5 bases). Germline loops: CDR1 SGDLS, CDR2 YYNGEE. The CDR3 length is 14 residues. The CDR3 coding sequence is TGTGCCAGCAGCGTGCAGCCTAGCACCGATACGCAGTATTTT. It specifies CASSVQPSTDTQYF.

The V call is TRBV4-3, the J call TRBJ1-1, with 10 bases identical to TRBD1. The CDR3 has 16 amino acids. Germline V lookup: CDR1 LGHNA, CDR2 YSLEER. With 1 base clipped from V and 3 bases from J, the junction kept 5 bases outside the gene matches. The CDR3 region has the DNA TGCGCCAGCAGCCAAGTGGGGGGGACAGGGGACACTGAAGCTTTCTTT. Translated: CASSQVGGTGDTEAFF.

This clone occurred a few times. The chain uses TRBV7-3 and TRBJ2-1; 7 positions match TRBD2. CDR1 and CDR2 from the germline V gene are SGHTA and FQGTGA. V lost 5 bases, J lost 10 bases, and 5 bases stayed unmatched. The CDR3 extends over 12 amino acids. The CDR3 region is CASSPSAGEQFF. The CDR3 DNA follows: TGTGCCAGCAGCCCGTCAGCGGGGGAGCAGTTCTTC.

The chain uses TRBV7-9 and TRBJ1-4, with 7 bases fitting TRBD1. CDR1 and CDR2 (germline): SEHNR, FQNEAQ (reference sequence). Trimming took 0 bases from V and 7 from J; bases not matched to a gene: 11. This CDR3 spans 17 amino acids. The DNA for the CDR3 is TGTGCCAGCAGCTTAGCGGCGACCGGGACAGCGATTGAAAAACTGTTTTTT. This codes for CASSLAATGTAIEKLFF. Using reference TRBV7-9 and TRBJ1-4 for the parts outside the CDR3, the full variable domain is DTGVSQNPRHKITKRGQNVTFRCDPISEHNRLYWYRQTLGQGPEFLTYFQNEAQLEKSRLLSDRFSAERPKGSFSTLEIQRTEQGDSAMYLCASSLAATGTAIEKLFFGSGTQLSVL.

The chain couples TRBV2 to TRBJ1-1; the match to TRBD1 covers 7 bases. The CDR3 runs 15 residues. Germline V gives CDR1 SNHLY, CDR2 FYNNEI. J was trimmed by 6 bases and V by 7 bases; bases with no gene match: 14. The CDR3 DNA sequence: TGTGCCAGCAAGGAAAGGGGGCGATGGGTGGCTGAAGCTTTCTTT. The encoded protein is CASKERGRWVAEAFF.

The chain employs TRBV28 and TRBJ2-7, with a possible D match to TRBD1 (7 bases). Between the trimmed V and J ends, which lost 6 bases and 0 bases, there was a span of 15 bases. Germline CDR1 reads MDHEN; CDR2 reads SYDVKM. This CDR3 is 15 amino acids long. The CDR3 nucleotides read TGTGCCAGCAGAGGAGGGACAGAAGCCTCCTACGAGCAGTACTTC. It yields the protein CASRGGTEASYEQYF. The full variable domain, its missing parts supplied by reference TRBV28 and TRBJ2-7, is DVKVTQSSRYLVKRTGEKVFLECVQDMDHENMFWYRQDPGLGLRLIYFSYDVKMKEKGDIPEGYSVSREKKERFSLILESASTNQTSMYLCASRGGTEASYEQYFGPGTRLTVT.

The gene calls are TRBV24-1 and TRBJ1-4; D remains unclear. Germline V lookup: CDR1 KGHDR, CDR2 SFDVKD. The CDR3 loop spans 10 amino acids. V was trimmed by 6 bases and J by 8 bases, leaving 3 bases between them. The DNA for the CDR3 is TGTGCCACCAGTCAGGAAAAACTGTTTTTT. Translation: CATSQEKLFF.

This chain links TRBV28 with TRBJ1-2; 7 positions match TRBD1. The V and J ends lost 8 bases and 3 bases, in that order; junction bases with no gene match: 3. Germline CDR1 and CDR2: MDHEN and SYDVKM. The CDR3 contains 12 residues. For the CDR3, the DNA is TGTGCCAGCGGCCAGGGGGACTATGGCTACACCTTC. Translating it yields CASGQGDYGYTF.

This clone was recorded once. V and J are TRBV5-1 and TRBJ2-2; D remains ambiguous. Germline CDR1 reads SGHRS; CDR2 reads YFSETQ. The length of the CDR3 is 13 residues. With 0 bases removed from V and 6 bases from J, the gap between germline ends came to 6 bases. CDR3 bases: TGCGCCAGCAGCTTGGATCCCTCCGGGGAGCTGTTTTTT. It translates to CASSLDPSGELFF.

This sequence joins TRBV7-9 and TRBJ2-3; D perhaps matches TRBD2 (6 bases). This CDR3 is 15 amino acids long. Between the trimmed V and J ends, which lost 1 base and 5 bases, there was a span of 13 bases. Per the germline V gene, CDR1 is SEHNR and CDR2 is FQNEAQ (reference sequence). Written as DNA, the CDR3 is TGTGCCAGCAGCTTAGGCGGGGCTTCTCTAGATACGCAGTATTTT. This translates into CASSLGGASLDTQYF.